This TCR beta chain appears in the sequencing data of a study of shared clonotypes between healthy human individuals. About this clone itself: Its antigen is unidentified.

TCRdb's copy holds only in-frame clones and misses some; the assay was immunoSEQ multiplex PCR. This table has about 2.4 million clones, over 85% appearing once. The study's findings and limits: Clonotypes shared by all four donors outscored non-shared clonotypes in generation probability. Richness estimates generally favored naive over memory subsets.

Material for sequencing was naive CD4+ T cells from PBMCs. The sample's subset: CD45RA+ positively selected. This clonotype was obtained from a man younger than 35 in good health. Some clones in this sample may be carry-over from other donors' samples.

The CDR3 is CASTTPGGGGETQYF. For the CDR3, the DNA is TGTGCCAGCACGACTCCAGGGGGCGGCGGAGAGACCCAGTACTTC. The chain combines TRBV28 with TRBJ2-5, with 8 nucleotides matching TRBD1. Germline V lookup: CDR1 MDHEN, CDR2 SYDVKM. V trimming: 7 bases; J trimming: 4 bases; junction bases outside the gene matches: 11. The CDR3 contains 15 residues.